A single sample is the source of the 7 T cell receptor beta chains below, sequenced in a study of blood T cell repertoires in COVID-19. TCRdb's copy holds only in-frame clones and misses some; the assay was immunoSEQ multiplex PCR. The table has roughly 250,000 clones, approximately 90% seen once. Sequencing was carried out using PBMCs or T cells enriched from blood (not recorded which). The receptors were sampled from a man in his forties or fifties who had recovered from COVID-19.

The chain couples TRBV6-6 to TRBJ2-3; D perhaps matches TRBD2 (6 bases). Trimming stripped 9 bases from V and 2 bases from J, with 15 bases between. This CDR3 has 14 residues. The germline CDR1 and CDR2 sequences are MNHNY and SVGAGI (reference sequence). CDR3 in amino acids: CASFGTGATDTQYF. DNA for the CDR3: TGTGCCAGTTTCGGGACGGGAGCCACAGATACGCAGTATTTT.

The chain has TRBV7-9 and TRBJ1-1; no clear D. Germline loops: CDR1 SEHNR, CDR2 FQNEAQ (reference sequence). Trimming removed 3 bases at V and 8 bases at J, with 10 bases between. This CDR3 contains 12 residues. CDR3 sequence reads: CASSFPWREAFF. As DNA, the CDR3 is TGTGCCAGCAGCTTCCCCTGGAGGGAAGCTTTCTTT.

The CDR3 sequence: CASSKTRTGAGQPQHF. CDR3 in DNA: TGTGCCAGTAGCAAGACTCGGACAGGGGCAGGTCAGCCCCAGCATTTT. This chain connects TRBV19 to TRBJ1-5; 9 bases map to TRBD1. Per the germline V gene, CDR1 is LNHDA and CDR2 is SQIVND (reference sequence). V was pared by 6 bases and J by 6 bases, with 12 bases of the junction left unmatched. This CDR3 spans 16 amino acids.

This clone was detected once. The chain combines TRBV6-2 or TRBV6-3 with TRBJ2-7; D is possibly TRBD2 (5 bases). The V and J ends lost 2 bases and 2 bases respectively, with 10 bases between them. The germline V gene has CDR1 MNHEY and CDR2 SVGEGT. The CDR3 is made up of 14 amino acids. The chain's CDR3 is CASSYQRLTYEQYF. As DNA, the CDR3 is TGTGCCAGCAGTTACCAGCGGTTAACCTACGAGCAGTACTTC.

The V gene is TRBV29-1, the J gene TRBJ2-7; D unresolved. The CDR3 length is 13 residues. CDR1 and CDR2 (germline): SQVTM, ANQGSEA. V was clipped by 1 base and J by 6 bases, with 13 bases between them. In nucleotides, the CDR3 is TGCAGCGTTGAAGTAGAGACCACGGGCGAGCAGTACTTC. Amino acids: CSVEVETTGEQYF.

The chain combines TRBV5-1 with TRBJ2-2, with D perhaps matching TRBD1 (6 bases). Germline values: CDR1 SGHRS, CDR2 YFSETQ. The CDR3 contains 16 residues. V was pared by 4 bases and J by 5 bases, with 18 bases between. The CDR3: CASSPSGQILTGELFF. The CDR3 DNA follows: TGCGCCAGCAGCCCATCTGGACAGATTTTAACCGGGGAGCTGTTTTTT. The full variable domain, in which reference TRBV5-1 and TRBJ2-2 provide the parts outside the CDR3, is KAGVTQTPRYLIKTRGQQVTLSCSPISGHRSVSWYQQTPGQGLQFLFEYFSETQRNKGNFPGRFSGRQFSNSRSEMNVSTLELGDSALYLCASSPSGQILTGELFFGEGSRLTVL.

This clone was found a few times. The rearrangement links TRBV7-2 to TRBJ1-2; 12 bases line up with TRBD1. Germline CDR1 is SGHTA and CDR2 is FQGNSA. CDR3 length: 19 residues. Trimming removed 2 bases from V and 3 bases from J; junction bases left unmatched: 13. CDR3 coding DNA: TGTGCCAGCAGCTTAAGGGGACCGGGACAGGGGGCGCGGGACTATGGCTACACCTTC. The encoded protein is CASSLRGPGQGARDYGYTF.